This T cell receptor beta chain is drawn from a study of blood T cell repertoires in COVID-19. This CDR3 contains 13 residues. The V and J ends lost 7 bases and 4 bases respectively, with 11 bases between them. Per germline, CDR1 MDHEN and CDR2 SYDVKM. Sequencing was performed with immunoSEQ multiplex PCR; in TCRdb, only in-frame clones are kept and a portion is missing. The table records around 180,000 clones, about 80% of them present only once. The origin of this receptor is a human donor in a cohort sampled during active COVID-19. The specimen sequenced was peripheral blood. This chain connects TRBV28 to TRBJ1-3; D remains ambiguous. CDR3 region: CASIAGSGNTIYF. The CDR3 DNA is TGTGCCAGCATTGCGGGGAGCGGAAACACCATATATTTT.